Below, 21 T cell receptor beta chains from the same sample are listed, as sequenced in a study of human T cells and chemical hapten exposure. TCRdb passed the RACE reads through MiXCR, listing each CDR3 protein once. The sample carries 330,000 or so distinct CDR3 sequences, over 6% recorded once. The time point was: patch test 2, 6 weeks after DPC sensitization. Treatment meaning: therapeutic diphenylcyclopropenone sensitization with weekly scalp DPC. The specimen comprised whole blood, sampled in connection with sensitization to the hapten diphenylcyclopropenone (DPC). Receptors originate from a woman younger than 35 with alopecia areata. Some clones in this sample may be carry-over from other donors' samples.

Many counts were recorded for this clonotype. This CDR3 reads CASSVEIGPKPYEQYF. The CDR3, as DNA: TGTGCCAGCAGCGTAGAGATAGGGCCTAAACCATACGAGCAGTACTTC. V is TRBV9 and J is TRBJ2-7; D unclear. V was shortened by 0 bases and J by 4 bases, with 17 bases between the two germline ends. The CDR3 contains 16 residues. Looked up from germline, CDR1 is SGDLS and CDR2 is YYNGEE.

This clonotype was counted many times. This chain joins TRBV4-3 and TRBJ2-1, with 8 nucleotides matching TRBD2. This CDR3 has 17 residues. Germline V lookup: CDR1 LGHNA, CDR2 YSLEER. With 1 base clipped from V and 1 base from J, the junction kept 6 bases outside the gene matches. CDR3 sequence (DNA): TGCGCCAGCAGCCAAGTTGGCGGGGGGTATTCCTACAATGAGCAGTTCTTC. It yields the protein CASSQVGGGYSYNEQFF.

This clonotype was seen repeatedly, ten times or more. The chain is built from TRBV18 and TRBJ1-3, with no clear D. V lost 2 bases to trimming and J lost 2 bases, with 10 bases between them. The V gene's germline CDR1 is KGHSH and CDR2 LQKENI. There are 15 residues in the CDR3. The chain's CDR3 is CASSPTDDPGNTIYF. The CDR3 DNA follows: TGTGCCAGCTCACCAACCGACGACCCTGGAAACACCATATATTTT.

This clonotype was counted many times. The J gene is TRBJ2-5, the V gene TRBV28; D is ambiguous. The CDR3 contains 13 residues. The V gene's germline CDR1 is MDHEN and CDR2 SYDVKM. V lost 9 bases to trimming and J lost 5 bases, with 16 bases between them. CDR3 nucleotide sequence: TGTGCCAGTTCCTTCCCCGGGCGGGAGACCCAGTACTTC. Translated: CASSFPGRETQYF.

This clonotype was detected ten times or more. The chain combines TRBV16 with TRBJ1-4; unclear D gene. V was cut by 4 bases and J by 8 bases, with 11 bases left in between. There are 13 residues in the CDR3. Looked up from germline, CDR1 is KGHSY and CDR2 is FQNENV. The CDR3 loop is CASSRSRREKLFF. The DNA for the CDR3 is TGTGCCAGCAGCCGTAGCAGGAGGGAAAAACTGTTTTTT.

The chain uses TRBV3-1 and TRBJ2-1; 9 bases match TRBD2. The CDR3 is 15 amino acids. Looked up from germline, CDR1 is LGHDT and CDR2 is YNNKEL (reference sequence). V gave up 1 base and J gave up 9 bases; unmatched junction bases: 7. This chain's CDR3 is CASSQGGGAISEQFF. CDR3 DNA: TGTGCCAGCAGCCAAGGCGGGGGGGCCATTAGTGAGCAGTTCTTC.

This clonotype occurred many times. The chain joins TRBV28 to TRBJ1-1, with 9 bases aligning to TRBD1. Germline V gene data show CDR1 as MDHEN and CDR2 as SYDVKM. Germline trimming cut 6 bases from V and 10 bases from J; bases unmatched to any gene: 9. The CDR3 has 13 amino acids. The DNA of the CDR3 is TGTGCCAGCAGGCATTGGGACAGGGATGGAGCTTTCTTT. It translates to CASRHWDRDGAFF.

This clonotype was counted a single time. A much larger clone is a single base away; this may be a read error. The CDR3 nucleotides are TGTGCCAGCAAGGTAGACAGCTCTGGAAACACCATATATTTT. The encoded protein is CASKVDSSGNTIYF. The chain combines TRBV12-3 or TRBV12-4 with TRBJ1-3; D might be TRBD1 (5 bases). The V end lost 7 bases, the J end lost 0 bases, and 10 bases lay between the germline ends. The CDR3 contains 14 residues.

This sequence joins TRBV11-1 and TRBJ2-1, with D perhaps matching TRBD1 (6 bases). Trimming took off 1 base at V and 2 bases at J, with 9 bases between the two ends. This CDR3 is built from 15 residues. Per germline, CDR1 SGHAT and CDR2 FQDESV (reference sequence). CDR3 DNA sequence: TGTGCCAGCAGCTTAGGCAGGGGAACCTACAATGAGCAGTTCTTC. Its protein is CASSLGRGTYNEQFF.

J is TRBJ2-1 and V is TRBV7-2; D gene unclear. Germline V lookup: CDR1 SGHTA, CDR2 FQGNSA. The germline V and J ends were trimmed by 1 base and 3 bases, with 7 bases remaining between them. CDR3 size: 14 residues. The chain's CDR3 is CASSLDPSYNEQFF. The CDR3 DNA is TGTGCCAGCAGCTTAGACCCTAGCTACAATGAGCAGTTCTTC.

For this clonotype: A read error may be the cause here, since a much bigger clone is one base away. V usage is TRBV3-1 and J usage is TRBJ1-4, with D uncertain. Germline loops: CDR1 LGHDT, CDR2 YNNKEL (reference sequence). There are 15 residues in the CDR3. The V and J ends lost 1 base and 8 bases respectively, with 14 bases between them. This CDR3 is CASSQGGRVPEKLFF. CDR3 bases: TGTGCCAGCAGCCAAGGTGGTAGGGTCCCCGAAAAACTGTTTTTT.

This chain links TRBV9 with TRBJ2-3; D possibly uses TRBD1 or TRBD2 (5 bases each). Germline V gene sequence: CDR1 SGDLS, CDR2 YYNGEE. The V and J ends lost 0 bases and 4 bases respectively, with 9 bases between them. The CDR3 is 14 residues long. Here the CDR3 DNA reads TGTGCCAGCAGCGTAGACGGGGCATCAGATACGCAGTATTTT. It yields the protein CASSVDGASDTQYF.

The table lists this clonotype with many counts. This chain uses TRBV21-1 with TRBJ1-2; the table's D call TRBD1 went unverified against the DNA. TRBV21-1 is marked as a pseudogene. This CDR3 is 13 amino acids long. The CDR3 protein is CASIRQGIYGYTF. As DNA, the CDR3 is TGTGCCAGCATAAGACAGGGAATCTATGGCTACACCTTC.

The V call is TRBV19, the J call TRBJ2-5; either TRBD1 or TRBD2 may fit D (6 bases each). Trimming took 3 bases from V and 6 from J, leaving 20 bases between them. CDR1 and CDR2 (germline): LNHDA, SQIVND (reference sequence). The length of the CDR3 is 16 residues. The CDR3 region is CASSMGTQGGEKTQYF. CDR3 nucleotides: TGTGCCAGTAGTATGGGGACACAGGGAGGAGAGAAGACCCAGTACTTC.

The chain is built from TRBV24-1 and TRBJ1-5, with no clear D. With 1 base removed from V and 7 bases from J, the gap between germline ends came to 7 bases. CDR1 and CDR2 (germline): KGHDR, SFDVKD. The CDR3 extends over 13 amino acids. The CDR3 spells CATSDLSGQPQHF. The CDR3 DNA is TGTGCCACCAGTGATTTATCTGGACAGCCCCAGCATTTT.

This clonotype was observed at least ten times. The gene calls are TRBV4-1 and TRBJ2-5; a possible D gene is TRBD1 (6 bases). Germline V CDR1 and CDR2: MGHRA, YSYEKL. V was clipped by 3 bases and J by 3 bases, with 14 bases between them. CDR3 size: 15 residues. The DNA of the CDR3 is TGCGCCAGCAGCCACCTTACCTCAGGGGAAGAGACCCAGTACTTC. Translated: CASSHLTSGEETQYF.

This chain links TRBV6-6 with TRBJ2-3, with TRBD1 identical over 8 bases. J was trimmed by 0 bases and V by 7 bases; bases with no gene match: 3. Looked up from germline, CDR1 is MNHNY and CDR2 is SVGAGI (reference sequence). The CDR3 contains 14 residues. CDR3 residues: CASKQGESTDTQYF. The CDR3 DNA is TGTGCCAGCAAACAGGGGGAGAGCACAGATACGCAGTATTTT.

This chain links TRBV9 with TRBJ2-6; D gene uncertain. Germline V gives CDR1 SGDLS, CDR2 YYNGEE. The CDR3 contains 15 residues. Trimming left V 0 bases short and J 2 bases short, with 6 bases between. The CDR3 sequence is CASSVAGTGANVLTF. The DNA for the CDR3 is TGTGCCAGCAGCGTAGCAGGAACTGGGGCCAACGTCCTGACTTTC.

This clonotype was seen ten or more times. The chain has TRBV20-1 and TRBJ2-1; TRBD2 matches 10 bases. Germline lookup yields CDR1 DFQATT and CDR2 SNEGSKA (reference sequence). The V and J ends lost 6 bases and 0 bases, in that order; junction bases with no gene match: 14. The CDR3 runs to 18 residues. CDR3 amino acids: CSATRLAGRSSSYNEQFF. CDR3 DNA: TGCAGTGCGACCCGACTAGCGGGTCGATCCAGCTCCTACAATGAGCAGTTCTTC.

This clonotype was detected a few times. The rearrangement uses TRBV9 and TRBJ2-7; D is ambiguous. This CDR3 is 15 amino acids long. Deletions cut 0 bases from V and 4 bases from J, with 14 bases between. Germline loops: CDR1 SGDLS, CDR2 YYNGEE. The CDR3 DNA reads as TGTGCCAGCAGCGTAGGGGTAGCTGTCGGGTACGAGCAGTACTTC. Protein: CASSVGVAVGYEQYF.

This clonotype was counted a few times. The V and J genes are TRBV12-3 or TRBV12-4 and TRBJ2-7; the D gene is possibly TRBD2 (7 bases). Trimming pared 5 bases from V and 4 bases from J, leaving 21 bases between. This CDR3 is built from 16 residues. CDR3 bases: TGTGCCAGCAGTCGTGTAAGGGGGGGCTTTACTTACGAGCAGTACTTC. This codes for CASSRVRGGFTYEQYF.